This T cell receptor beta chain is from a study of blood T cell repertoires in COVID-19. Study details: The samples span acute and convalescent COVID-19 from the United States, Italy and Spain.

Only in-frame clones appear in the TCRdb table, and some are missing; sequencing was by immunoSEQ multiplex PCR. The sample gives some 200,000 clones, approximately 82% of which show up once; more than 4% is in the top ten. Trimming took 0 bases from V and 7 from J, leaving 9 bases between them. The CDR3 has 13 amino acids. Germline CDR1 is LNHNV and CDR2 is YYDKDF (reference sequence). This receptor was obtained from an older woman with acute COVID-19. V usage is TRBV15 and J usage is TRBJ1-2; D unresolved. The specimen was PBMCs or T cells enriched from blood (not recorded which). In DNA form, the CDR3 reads TGTGCCACCAGCAGAGATGCGGGAGGTGGCTACACCTTC. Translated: CATSRDAGGGYTF.